One sample yielded the 16 T cell receptor beta chains listed below, sequenced in a study of cytotoxic CD8 clonotypes in ibrutinib-treated CLL. Measured with immunoSEQ multiplex PCR; TCRdb has only the in-frame clones, and not every one. The top ten clones hold more than 6% of a sample with some 300,000 clones, 70% to 80% of them seen once. Sequenced here: PBMCs, sampled before ibrutinib treatment. All receptors derive from a human donor with chronic lymphocytic leukemia.

A note on this clone: The junction differs from germline at one of its ends, possibly a read error. The V gene is TRBV5-1, the J gene TRBJ1-1; D is ambiguous. The CDR3 covers 13 residues. The germline CDR1 and CDR2 sequences are SGHRS and YFSETQ. The CDR3 region has the DNA TGCGCCAGCAGCCCGGTCCCGAACGCTGAAGCTTTCTTT. This encodes CASSPVPNAEAFF.

The genes are TRBV7-3 and TRBJ2-1, with TRBD2 identical over 13 bases. The V segment lost 2 bases and the J segment 4 bases; nucleotides outside the gene matches: 5. Germline CDR1 is SGHTA and CDR2 is FQGTGA. The CDR3 is 17 amino acids. As DNA, the CDR3 is TGTGCCAGCAGCTTATTTTCGGGACTAGCGGGATACAATGAGCAGTTCTTC. Its translation: CASSLFSGLAGYNEQFF. The full variable domain, in which reference TRBV7-3 and TRBJ2-1 provide the parts outside the CDR3, is GAGVSQTPSNKVTEKGKYVELRCDPISGHTALYWYRQSLGQGPEFLIYFQGTGAADDSGLPNDRFFAVRPEGSVSTLKIQRTERGDSAVYLCASSLFSGLAGYNEQFFGPGTRLTVL.

The CDR3: CSVEVPGTDTQYF. The DNA for the CDR3 is TGCAGCGTTGAAGTTCCCGGAACAGATACGCAGTATTTT. The V call is TRBV29-1, the J call TRBJ2-3; D not certain. Germline V CDR1 and CDR2: SQVTM, ANQGSEA. V was trimmed by 1 base and J by 3 bases, leaving 8 bases between them. CDR3 length equals 13 residues.

This clone was found a few times. This sequence joins TRBV28 and TRBJ1-2; TRBD1 matches at 7 bases. Germline CDR1 MDHEN, CDR2 SYDVKM. This CDR3 is 13 amino acids long. V lost 5 bases and J lost 0; bases outside the gene matches: 0. The CDR3 DNA sequence: TGTGCCAGCAGTCAGGGGGCTAACTATGGCTACACCTTC. Amino acids: CASSQGANYGYTF.

This clone is a singleton in its sample. The chain combines TRBV29-1 with TRBJ1-1; D is undetermined. This CDR3 is 13 amino acids long. V dropped 1 base and J dropped 0 bases, with 6 bases sitting between them. Looked up from germline, CDR1 is SQVTM and CDR2 is ANQGSEA. The CDR3 coding sequence is TGCAGCGTTGAAGGCCTCATGAACACTGAAGCTTTCTTT. It specifies CSVEGLMNTEAFF.

This sequence joins TRBV4-1 and TRBJ2-3; possible D gene TRBD2, 5 bases. Germline values: CDR1 MGHRA, CDR2 YSYEKL. CDR3 length: 15 amino acids. The ends were cut back, 1 base at V and 0 bases at J, with 8 bases in the middle. CDR3 amino acids: CASSQAERSTDTQYF. The CDR3 nucleotides read TGCGCCAGCAGCCAAGCTGAGCGGAGCACAGATACGCAGTATTTT.

The chain recombines TRBV27 with TRBJ1-2; 10 nucleotides align to TRBD1. Looked up from germline, CDR1 is MNHEY and CDR2 is SMNVEV (reference sequence). The length of the CDR3 is 13 residues. V gave up 3 bases and J gave up 6 bases; unmatched junction bases: 1. The CDR3 reads CASSFGTGDGYTF. As DNA, the CDR3 is TGTGCCAGCAGTTTTGGGACAGGGGATGGCTACACCTTC.

The chain uses TRBV29-1 and TRBJ2-1; 10 bases agree with TRBD2. The germline V gene has CDR1 SQVTM and CDR2 ANQGSEA. The CDR3 has 11 amino acids. After removal of 7 bases from V and 8 bases from J, the junction contained 2 bases not matched to a gene. The CDR3 region is CSAGLAYEQFF. DNA of the CDR3: TGCAGCGCGGGACTAGCGTATGAGCAGTTCTTC.

J is TRBJ2-7 and V is TRBV27; 14 bases line up with TRBD2. Unmatched junction bases numbered 6, after V lost 5 bases and J lost 6 bases. Germline CDR1 MNHEY, CDR2 SMNVEV (reference sequence). The length of the CDR3 is 15 residues. CDR3 nucleotide sequence: TGTGCCAGCAGTCCCGGGACTAGCGGGAGCTTCGAGCAGTACTTC. Amino acids: CASSPGTSGSFEQYF.

The chain links TRBV28 to TRBJ2-3, with D perhaps matching TRBD2 (7 bases). Germline lookup yields CDR1 MDHEN and CDR2 SYDVKM. V lost 8 bases, J lost 4 bases, and 13 bases lay in between. There are 13 residues in the CDR3. The CDR3 DNA sequence: TGTGCCAGCCTAGGGGGGGGTGCAGATACGCAGTATTTT. Protein: CASLGGGADTQYF.

The V and J genes are TRBV5-1 and TRBJ2-1, with 9 bases fitting TRBD2. The CDR3 sequence is 14 residues long. Trimming at V came to 4 bases and at J to 5 bases, leaving 4 bases not matched to a gene. Germline V gene sequence: CDR1 SGHRS, CDR2 YFSETQ. CDR3 nucleotides: TGCGCCAGCAGCCGGAGCGGGAGGAACAATGAGCAGTTCTTC. Translation gives CASSRSGRNNEQFF.

This chain links TRBV29-1 with TRBJ2-1; 7 positions agree with TRBD2. The germline CDR1 and CDR2 sequences are SQVTM and ANQGSEA. V shed 4 bases and J 7 bases; nucleotides not matched to a gene: 1. The CDR3 contains 11 residues. CDR3 bases: TGCAGCGTTGTCGGGAGGAATGAGCAGTTCTTC. Its protein is CSVVGRNEQFF.

This rearrangement joins TRBV28 to TRBJ2-3; D perhaps matches TRBD1 (6 bases). V was trimmed by 6 bases and J by 5 bases, leaving 15 bases between them. The CDR3 spans 14 residues. In germline, CDR1 is MDHEN, CDR2 SYDVKM. This CDR3 reads CASRRNRERDTQYF. CDR3 sequence (DNA): TGTGCCAGCAGACGAAACAGGGAACGAGATACGCAGTATTTT.

This chain connects TRBV15 to TRBJ1-2; 7 nucleotides agree with TRBD1. Germline CDR1 LNHNV, CDR2 YYDKDF (reference sequence). The CDR3 length is 16 residues. V shed 3 bases and J 4 bases; nucleotides not matched to a gene: 11. CDR3 in amino acids: CATSRSRDRVRYGYTF. DNA for the CDR3: TGTGCCACCAGCAGGTCCCGGGACAGAGTCCGCTATGGCTACACCTTC.

This clone was seen more than once but under ten times. This chain uses TRBV7-9 with TRBJ2-7; D not resolved. Germline CDR1 and CDR2: SEHNR and FQNEAQ (reference sequence). V shed 5 bases and J shed 4 bases, with 6 bases lying between them. The CDR3 runs to 11 residues. The CDR3 region has the DNA TGTGCCAGCAGCCCGCAGTACGAGCAGTACTTC. Translated: CASSPQYEQYF.

The CDR3 sequence: CASSAGTGGTDTQYF. In DNA, the CDR3 is TGTGCCAGCAGTGCCGGGACAGGGGGCACAGATACGCAGTATTTT. The chain employs TRBV5-6 and TRBJ2-3; 10 bases fit TRBD1. The J segment lost 1 base and the V segment lost 5 bases, leaving 4 bases of the junction unmatched. Germline V gene lookup returns CDR1 SGHDT and CDR2 YYEEEE. This CDR3 region has 15 residues. Complete variable domain (other parts from reference TRBV5-6 and TRBJ2-3): DAGVTQSPTHLIKTRGQQVTLRCSPKSGHDTVSWYQQALGQGPQFIFQYYEEEERQRGNFPDRFSGHQFPNYSSELNVNALLLGDSALYLCASSAGTGGTDTQYFGPGTRLTVL.